The clone carrying this T cell receptor beta chain has more than one count but fewer than ten. The antigen is undetermined. This entry comes from a study of CD8+ T cells in alopecia areata. The study, taken as a whole, reports: Scalp samples also contribute reads from the resident alphabeta T cells found in normal skin.

J gave up 6 bases and V 2 bases, and 5 bases lay outside the gene matches. Germline assignment: CDR1 SQVTM and CDR2 ANQGSEA. This CDR3 comprises 13 residues. Sequencing templates came from extracted RNA that was reverse transcribed into cDNA. The table came from immunoSEQ multiplex PCR; TCRdb's copy has only in-frame clones and leaves some out. Among around 140,000 clones listed, approximately 50% were seen once. The source material was CD4+ T cells sorted from blood, sampled at week 0. This TCR was recovered from a human donor with alopecia areata. The V gene is TRBV29-1, the J gene TRBJ2-5; TRBD1 matches at 8 bases. This CDR3 is CSVEPRDRQTQYF. CDR3 bases: TGCAGCGTTGAACCCAGGGACAGGCAGACCCAGTACTTC.